What follows is one T cell receptor beta chain and its context. Its antigen is currently unknown. The data were taken from a study of blood T cells in healthy people across ages. Study context: When template switching was applied, about one barcoded beta molecule was captured per two T cells.

A second 7 to 11 cycle PCR used barcoded and J-beta primers. TCRdb redid the calling of the 5' RACE reads with MiXCR, one entry per CDR3 protein. This table has roughly 800,000 distinct CDR3 sequences, 58% appearing once. General study points: In the absence of known donor CMV status, changes in expanded clonotypes were possibly confounded.

V shed 3 bases and J shed 6 bases, with 17 bases lying between them. CDR3 length equals 15 residues. Germline CDR1 is LGHDT and CDR2 is YNNKEL (reference sequence). The source material was blood. This clonotype was sampled from a man aged 25-40 years in good health. This chain joins TRBV3-1 and TRBJ1-2, with D unclear. The CDR3 loop reads CASSHLQAERNGYTF. The DNA of the CDR3 is TGTGCCAGCAGCCACCTGCAGGCGGAGAGGAATGGCTACACCTTC.